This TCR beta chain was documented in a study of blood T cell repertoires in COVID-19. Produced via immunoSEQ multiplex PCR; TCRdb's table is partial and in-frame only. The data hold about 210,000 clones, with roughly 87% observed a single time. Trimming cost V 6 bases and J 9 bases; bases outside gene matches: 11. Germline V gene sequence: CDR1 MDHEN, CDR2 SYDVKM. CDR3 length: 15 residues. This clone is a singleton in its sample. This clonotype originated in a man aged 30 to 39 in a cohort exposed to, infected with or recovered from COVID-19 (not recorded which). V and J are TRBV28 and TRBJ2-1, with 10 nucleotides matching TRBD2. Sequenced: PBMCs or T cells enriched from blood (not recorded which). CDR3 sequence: CASSIFRTSGIEQFF. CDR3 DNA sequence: TGTGCCAGCAGCATTTTTCGGACTAGCGGTATTGAGCAGTTCTTC.